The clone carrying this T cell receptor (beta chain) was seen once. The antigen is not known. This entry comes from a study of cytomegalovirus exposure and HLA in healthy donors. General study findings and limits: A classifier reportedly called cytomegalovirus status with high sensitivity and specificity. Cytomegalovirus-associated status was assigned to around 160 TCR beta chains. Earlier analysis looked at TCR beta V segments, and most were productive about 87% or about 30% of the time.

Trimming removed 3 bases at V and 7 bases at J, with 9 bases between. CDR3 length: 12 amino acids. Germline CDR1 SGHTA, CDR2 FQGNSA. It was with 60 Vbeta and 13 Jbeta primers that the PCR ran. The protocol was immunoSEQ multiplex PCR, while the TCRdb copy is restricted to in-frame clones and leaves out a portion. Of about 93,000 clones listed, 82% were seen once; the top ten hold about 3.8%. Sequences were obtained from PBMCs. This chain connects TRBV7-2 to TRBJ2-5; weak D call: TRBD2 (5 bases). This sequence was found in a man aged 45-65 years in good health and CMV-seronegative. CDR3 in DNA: TGTGCCAGCAGCTTGAGGGAAGGGACCCAGTACTTC. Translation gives CASSLREGTQYF.